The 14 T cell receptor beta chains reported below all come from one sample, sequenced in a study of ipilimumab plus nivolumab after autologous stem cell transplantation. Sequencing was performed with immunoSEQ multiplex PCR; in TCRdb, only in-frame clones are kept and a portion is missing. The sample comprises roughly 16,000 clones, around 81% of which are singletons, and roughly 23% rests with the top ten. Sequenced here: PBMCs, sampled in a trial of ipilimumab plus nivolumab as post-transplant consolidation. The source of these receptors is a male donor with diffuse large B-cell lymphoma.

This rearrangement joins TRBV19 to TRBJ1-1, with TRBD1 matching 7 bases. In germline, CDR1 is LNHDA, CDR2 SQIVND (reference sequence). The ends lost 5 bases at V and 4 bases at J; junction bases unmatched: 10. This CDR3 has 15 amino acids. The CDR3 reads CASSPRKGAITEAFF. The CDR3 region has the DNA TGTGCCAGTAGTCCCAGAAAGGGGGCTATCACTGAAGCTTTCTTT.

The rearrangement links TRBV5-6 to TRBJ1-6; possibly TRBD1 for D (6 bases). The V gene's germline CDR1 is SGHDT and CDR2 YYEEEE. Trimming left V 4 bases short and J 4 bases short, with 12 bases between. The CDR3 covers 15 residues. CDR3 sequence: CASSPEGGYNSPLHF. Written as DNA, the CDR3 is TGTGCCAGCAGCCCCGAAGGGGGGTATAATTCACCCCTCCACTTT.

CDR3 loop: CASSPTRDRGRQYF. CDR3 sequence (DNA): TGTGCCAGCTCACCCACCCGGGACCGAGGGAGGCAGTACTTC. V gene TRBV18 combines with J gene TRBJ2-7; D might be TRBD1 or TRBD2, each matching 5 bases. V was cut by 3 bases and J by 9 bases, with 18 bases left in between. The CDR3 is made up of 14 amino acids. Germline-derived CDR1 and CDR2 are KGHSH and LQKENI.

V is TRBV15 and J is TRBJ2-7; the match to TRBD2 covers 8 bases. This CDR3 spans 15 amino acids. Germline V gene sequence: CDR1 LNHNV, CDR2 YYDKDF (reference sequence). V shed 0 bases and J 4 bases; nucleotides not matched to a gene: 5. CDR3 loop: CATSREKAGGYEQYF. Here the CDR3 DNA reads TGTGCCACCAGCAGAGAGAAGGCGGGGGGTTACGAGCAGTACTTC.

The CDR3 loop reads CASSRNGGNQPQHF. In DNA form, the CDR3 reads TGTGCCAGCAGCCGAAACGGGGGCAATCAGCCCCAGCATTTT. J is TRBJ1-5 and V is TRBV28; no clear D gene. V was trimmed by 6 bases and J by 2 bases, leaving 11 bases between them. Looked up from germline, CDR1 is MDHEN and CDR2 is SYDVKM. The CDR3 has 14 amino acids.

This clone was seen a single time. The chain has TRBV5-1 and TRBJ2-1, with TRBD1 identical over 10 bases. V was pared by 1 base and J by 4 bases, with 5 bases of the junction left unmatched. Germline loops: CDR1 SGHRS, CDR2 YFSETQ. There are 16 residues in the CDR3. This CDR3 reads CASSLNGQGEYNEQFF. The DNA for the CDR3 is TGCGCCAGCAGCTTGAATGGACAGGGGGAATACAATGAGCAGTTCTTC.

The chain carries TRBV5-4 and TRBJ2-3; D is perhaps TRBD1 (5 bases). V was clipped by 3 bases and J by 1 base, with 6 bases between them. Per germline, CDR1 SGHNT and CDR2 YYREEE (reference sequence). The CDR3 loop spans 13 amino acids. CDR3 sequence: CASSSGRTDTQYF. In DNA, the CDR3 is TGTGCCAGCAGCTCAGGGCGCACAGATACGCAGTATTTT.

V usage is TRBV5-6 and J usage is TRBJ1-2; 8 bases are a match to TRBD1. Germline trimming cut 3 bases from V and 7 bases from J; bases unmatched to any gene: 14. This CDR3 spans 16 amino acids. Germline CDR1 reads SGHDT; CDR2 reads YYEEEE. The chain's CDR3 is CASSWAMDRVIGGYTF. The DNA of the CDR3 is TGTGCCAGCAGCTGGGCCATGGACAGGGTTATTGGTGGCTACACCTTC.

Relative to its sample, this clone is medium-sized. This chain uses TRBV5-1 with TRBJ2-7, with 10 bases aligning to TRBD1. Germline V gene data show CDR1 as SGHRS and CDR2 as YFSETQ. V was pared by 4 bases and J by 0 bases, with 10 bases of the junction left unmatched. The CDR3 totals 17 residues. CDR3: CASSDIKTGGVSYEQYF. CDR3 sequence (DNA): TGCGCCAGCAGCGATATCAAGACAGGGGGCGTCTCCTACGAGCAGTACTTC.

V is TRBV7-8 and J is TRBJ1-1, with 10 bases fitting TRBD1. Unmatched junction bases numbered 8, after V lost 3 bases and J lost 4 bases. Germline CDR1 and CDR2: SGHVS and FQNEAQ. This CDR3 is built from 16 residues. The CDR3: CASSFDRGRRGTEAFF. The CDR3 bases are TGTGCCAGCAGCTTCGACAGGGGGCGCAGGGGCACTGAAGCTTTCTTT.

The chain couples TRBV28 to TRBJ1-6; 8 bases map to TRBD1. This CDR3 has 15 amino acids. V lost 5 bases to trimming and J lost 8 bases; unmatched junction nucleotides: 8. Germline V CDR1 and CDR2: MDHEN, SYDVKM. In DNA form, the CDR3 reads TGTGCCAGCAGTCTGGCAGGGGGCAATTATTCACCCCTCCACTTT. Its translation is CASSLAGGNYSPLHF.

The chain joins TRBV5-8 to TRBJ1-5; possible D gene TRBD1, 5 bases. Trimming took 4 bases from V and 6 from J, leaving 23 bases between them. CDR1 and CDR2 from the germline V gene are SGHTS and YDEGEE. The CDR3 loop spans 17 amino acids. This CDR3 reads CASSPKFWGVRGQPQHF. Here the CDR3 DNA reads TGTGCCAGCAGCCCAAAGTTCTGGGGGGTTAGGGGTCAGCCCCAGCATTTT.

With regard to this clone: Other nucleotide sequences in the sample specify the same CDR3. The CDR3 here is CASSLDRYQPQHF. In nucleotides, the CDR3 is TGTGCCAGCAGTTTGGACAGATATCAGCCCCAGCATTTT. The rearrangement joins TRBV6-5 to TRBJ1-5; D may be TRBD1 (6 bases). The CDR3 consists of 13 residues. V shed 4 bases and J shed 5 bases, with 9 bases lying between them. CDR1 is MNHEY, CDR2 SVGAGI, per germline.

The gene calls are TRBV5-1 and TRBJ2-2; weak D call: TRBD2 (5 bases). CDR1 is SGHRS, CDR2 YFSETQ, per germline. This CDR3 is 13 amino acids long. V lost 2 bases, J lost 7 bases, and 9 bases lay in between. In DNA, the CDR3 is TGCGCCAGCAGCTTACGGGGAAACGGGGAGCTGTTTTTT. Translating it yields CASSLRGNGELFF.